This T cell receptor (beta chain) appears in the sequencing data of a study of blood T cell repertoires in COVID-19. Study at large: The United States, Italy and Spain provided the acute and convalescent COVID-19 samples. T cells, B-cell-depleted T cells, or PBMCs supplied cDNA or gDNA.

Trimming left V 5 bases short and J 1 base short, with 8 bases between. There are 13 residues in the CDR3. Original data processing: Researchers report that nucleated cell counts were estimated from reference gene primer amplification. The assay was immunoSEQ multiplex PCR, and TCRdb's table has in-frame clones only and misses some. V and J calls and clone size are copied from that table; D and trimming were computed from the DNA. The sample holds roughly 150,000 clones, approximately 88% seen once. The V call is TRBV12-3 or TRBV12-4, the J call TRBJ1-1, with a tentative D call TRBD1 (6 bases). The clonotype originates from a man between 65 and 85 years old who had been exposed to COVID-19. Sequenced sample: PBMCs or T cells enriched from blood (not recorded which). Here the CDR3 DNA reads TGTGCCAGCAGTGGGGACACGAACACTGAAGCTTTCTTT. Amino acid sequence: CASSGDTNTEAFF.